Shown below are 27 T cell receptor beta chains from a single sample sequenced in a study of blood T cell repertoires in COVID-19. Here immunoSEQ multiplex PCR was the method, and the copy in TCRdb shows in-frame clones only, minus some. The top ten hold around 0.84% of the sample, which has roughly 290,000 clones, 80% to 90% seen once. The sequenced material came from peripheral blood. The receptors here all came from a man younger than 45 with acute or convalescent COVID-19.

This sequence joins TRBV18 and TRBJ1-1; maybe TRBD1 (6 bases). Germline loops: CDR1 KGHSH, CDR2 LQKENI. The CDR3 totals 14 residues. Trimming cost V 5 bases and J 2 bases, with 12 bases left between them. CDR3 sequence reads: CASSARGINTEAFF. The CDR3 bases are TGTGCCAGCTCAGCCAGGGGTATTAACACTGAAGCTTTCTTT.

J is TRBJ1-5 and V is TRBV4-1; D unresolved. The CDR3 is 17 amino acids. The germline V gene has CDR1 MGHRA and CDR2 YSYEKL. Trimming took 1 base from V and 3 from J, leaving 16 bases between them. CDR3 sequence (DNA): TGCGCCAGCAGCCAAGCCGGCTGGGCGGGGTCCAATCAGCCCCAGCATTTT. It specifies CASSQAGWAGSNQPQHF.

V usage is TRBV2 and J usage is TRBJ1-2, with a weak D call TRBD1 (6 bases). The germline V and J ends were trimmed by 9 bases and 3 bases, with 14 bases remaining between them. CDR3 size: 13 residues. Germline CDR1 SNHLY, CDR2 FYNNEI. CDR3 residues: CASHVSGDYGYTF. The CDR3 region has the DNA TGTGCCAGTCATGTATCAGGGGACTATGGCTACACCTTC.

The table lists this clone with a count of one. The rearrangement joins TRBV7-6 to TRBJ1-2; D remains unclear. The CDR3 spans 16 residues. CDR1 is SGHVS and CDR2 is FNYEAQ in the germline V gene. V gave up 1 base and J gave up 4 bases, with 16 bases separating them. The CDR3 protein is CASSLDEGESGYGYTF. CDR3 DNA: TGTGCCAGCAGCTTAGATGAGGGAGAATCCGGCTATGGCTACACCTTC.

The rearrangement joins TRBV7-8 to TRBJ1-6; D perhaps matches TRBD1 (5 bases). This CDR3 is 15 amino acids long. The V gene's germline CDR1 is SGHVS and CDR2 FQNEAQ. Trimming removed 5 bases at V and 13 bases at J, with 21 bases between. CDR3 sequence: CASSLSGTSNFPLHF. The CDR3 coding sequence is TGTGCCAGCAGCCTCAGCGGGACTTCGAATTTTCCCCTCCACTTT.

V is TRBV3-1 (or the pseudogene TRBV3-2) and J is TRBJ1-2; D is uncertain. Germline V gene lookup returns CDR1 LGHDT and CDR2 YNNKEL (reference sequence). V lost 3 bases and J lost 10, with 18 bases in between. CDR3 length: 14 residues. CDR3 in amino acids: CASSHLAGEGVYTF. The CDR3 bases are TGTGCCAGCAGCCATCTTGCTGGGGAGGGAGTCTACACCTTC.

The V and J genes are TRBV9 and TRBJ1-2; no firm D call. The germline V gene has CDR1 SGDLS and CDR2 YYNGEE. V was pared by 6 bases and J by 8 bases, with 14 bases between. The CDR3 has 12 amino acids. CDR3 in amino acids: CASTEAAGGYTF. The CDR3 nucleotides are TGTGCCAGCACCGAGGCGGCGGGCGGCTACACCTTC.

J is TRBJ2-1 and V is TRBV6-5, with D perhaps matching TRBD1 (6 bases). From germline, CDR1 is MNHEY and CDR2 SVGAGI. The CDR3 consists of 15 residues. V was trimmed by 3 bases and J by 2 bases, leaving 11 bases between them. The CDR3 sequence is CASSYYGGPYNEQFF. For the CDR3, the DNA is TGTGCCAGCAGTTATTATGGGGGCCCCTACAATGAGCAGTTCTTC.

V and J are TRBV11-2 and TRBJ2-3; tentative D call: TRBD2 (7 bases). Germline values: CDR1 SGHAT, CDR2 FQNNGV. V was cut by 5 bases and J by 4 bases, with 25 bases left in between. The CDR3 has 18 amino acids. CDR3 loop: CASSPEPALGGPSDTQYF. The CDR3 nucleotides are TGTGCCAGCAGCCCAGAACCGGCCCTCGGGGGGCCGTCAGATACGCAGTATTTT.

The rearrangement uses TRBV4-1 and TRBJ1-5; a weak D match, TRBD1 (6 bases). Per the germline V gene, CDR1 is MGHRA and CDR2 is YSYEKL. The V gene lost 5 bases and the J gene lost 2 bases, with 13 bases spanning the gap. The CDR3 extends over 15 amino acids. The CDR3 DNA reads TGCGCCAGCAGCTTTCAGGGGAGTGGCAATCAGCCCCAGCATTTT. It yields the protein CASSFQGSGNQPQHF.

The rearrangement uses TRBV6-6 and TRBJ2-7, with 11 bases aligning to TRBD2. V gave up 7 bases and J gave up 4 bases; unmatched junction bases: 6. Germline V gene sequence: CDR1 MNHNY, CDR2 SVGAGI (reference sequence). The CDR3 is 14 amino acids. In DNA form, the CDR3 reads TGTGCCAGCACCGACGGGACTAGCGGATACGAGCAGTACTTC. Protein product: CASTDGTSGYEQYF.

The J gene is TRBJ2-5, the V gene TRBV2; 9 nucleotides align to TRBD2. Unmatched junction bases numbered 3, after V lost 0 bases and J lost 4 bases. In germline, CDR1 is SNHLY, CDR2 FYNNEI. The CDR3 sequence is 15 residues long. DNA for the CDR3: TGTGCCAGCAGTGAAGCTGCGGGGGGGCTAGAGACCCAGTACTTC. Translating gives CASSEAAGGLETQYF.

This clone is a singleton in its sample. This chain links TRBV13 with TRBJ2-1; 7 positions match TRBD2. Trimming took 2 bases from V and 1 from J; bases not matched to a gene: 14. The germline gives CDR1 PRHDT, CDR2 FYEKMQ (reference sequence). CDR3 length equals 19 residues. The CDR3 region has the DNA TGTGCCAGCAGCTTAACGGGACTAATGCCTTGGGGGTCCTACAATGAGCAGTTCTTC. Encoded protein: CASSLTGLMPWGSYNEQFF.

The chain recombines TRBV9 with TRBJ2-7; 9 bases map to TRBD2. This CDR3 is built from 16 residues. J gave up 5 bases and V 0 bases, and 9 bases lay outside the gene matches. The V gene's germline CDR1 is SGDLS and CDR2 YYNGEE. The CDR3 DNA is TGTGCCAGCAGCGTAGAGGGCGGGAGGGCCTACCACGAGCAGTACTTC. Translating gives CASSVEGGRAYHEQYF. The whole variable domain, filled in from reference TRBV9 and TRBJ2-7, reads DSGVTQTPKHLITATGQRVTLRCSPRSGDLSVYWYQQSLDQGLQFLIQYYNGEERAKGNILERFSAQQFPDLHSELNLSSLELGDSALYFCASSVEGGRAYHEQYFGPGTRLTVT.

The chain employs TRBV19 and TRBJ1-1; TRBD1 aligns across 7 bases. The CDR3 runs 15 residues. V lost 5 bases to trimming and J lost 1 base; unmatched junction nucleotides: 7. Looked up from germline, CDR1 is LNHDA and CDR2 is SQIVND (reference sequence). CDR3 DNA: TGTGCCAGTAGTCCTCAGGGGGGTCGGAACACTGAAGCTTTCTTT. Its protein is CASSPQGGRNTEAFF.

CDR3 in DNA: TGTGCCAGCAGCCCTATGAAGAACACCGGGGAGCTGTTTTTT. This gives the protein CASSPMKNTGELFF. The chain employs TRBV7-3 and TRBJ2-2; D ambiguous. The CDR3 contains 14 residues. The germline gives CDR1 SGHTA, CDR2 FQGTGA. V shed 5 bases and J shed 1 base, with 8 bases lying between them.

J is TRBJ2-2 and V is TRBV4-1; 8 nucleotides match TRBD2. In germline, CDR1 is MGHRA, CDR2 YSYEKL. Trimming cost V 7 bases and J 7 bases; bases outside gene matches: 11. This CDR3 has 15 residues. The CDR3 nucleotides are TGCGCCAGCACCCCAATCAGCGGGAGAATCGGGGAGCTGTTTTTT. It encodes CASTPISGRIGELFF.

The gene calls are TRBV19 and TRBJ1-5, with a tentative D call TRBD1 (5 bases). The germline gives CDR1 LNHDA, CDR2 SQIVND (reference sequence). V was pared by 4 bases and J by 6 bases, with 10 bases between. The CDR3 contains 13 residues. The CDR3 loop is CASSKAGLQPQHF. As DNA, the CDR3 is TGTGCCAGTAGTAAGGCAGGGCTTCAGCCCCAGCATTTT.

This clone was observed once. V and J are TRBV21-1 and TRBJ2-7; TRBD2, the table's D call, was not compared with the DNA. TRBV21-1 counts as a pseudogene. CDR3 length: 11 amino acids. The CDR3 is CASSSPGEQYF. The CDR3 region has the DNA TGTGCCAGCAGCTCGCCGGGCGAGCAGTACTTC.

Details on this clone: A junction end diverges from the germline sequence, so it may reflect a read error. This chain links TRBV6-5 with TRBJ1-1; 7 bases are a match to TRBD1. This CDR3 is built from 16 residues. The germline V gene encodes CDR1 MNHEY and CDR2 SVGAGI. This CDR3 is CASRYSGTATYTEAFF. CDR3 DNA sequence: TGTGCCAGCAGATACTCCGGGACAGCGACATACACTGAAGCTTTCTTT.

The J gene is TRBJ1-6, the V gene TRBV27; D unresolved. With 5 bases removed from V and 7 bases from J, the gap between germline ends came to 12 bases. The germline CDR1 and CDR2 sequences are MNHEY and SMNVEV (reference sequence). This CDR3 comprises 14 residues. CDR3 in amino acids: CASSPDGVNSPLHF. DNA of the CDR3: TGTGCCAGCAGTCCTGACGGGGTGAATTCACCCCTCCACTTT.

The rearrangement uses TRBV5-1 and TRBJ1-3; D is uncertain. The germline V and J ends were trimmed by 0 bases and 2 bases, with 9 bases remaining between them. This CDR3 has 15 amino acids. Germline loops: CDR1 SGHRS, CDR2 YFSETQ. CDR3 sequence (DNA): TGCGCCAGCAGCTTGGACCAGAGGGCTGGAAACACCATATATTTT. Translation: CASSLDQRAGNTIYF.

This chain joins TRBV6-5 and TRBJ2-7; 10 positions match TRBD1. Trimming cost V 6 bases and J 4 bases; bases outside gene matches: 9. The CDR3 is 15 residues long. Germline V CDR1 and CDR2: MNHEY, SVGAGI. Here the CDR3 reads CASSQGQGEAYEQYF. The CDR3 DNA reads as TGTGCCAGCAGCCAAGGACAGGGGGAGGCATACGAGCAGTACTTC.

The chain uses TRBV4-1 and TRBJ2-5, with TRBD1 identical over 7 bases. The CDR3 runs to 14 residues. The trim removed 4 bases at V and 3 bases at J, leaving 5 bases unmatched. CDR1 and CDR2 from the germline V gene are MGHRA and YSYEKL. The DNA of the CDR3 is TGCGCCAGCAGCCCCGGGACAGCAAAAGAGACCCAGTACTTC. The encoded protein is CASSPGTAKETQYF.

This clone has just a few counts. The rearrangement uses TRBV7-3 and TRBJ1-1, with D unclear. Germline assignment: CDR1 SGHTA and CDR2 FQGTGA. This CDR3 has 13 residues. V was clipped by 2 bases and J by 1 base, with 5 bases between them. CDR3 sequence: CASSLSGNTEAFF. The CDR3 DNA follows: TGTGCCAGCAGCTTATCAGGGAACACTGAAGCTTTCTTT. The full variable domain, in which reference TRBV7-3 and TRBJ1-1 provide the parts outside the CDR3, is GAGVSQTPSNKVTEKGKYVELRCDPISGHTALYWYRQSLGQGPEFLIYFQGTGAADDSGLPNDRFFAVRPEGSVSTLKIQRTERGDSAVYLCASSLSGNTEAFFGQGTRLTVV.

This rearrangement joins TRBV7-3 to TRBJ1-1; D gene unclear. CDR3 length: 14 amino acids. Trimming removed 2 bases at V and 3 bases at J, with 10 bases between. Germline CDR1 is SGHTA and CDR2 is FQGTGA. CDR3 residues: CASSLRITHTEAFF. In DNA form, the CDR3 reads TGTGCCAGCAGCTTACGAATTACTCACACTGAAGCTTTCTTT.

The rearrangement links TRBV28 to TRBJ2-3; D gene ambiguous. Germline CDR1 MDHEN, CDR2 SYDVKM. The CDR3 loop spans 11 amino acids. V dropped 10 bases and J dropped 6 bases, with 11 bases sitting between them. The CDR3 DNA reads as TGTGCCACGGGTTCTGGGGATACGCAGTATTTT. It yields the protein CATGSGDTQYF.